Shown below are 25 T cell receptor beta chains from a single sample sequenced in a study of human T cells and chemical hapten exposure. Time point noted: pre-sensitization, week 0. Specified treatment: therapeutic diphenylcyclopropenone sensitization with weekly scalp DPC. TCRdb analysed the RACE reads with MiXCR anew, one entry per CDR3 protein. The table includes over 300,000 distinct CDR3 sequences, about 5.1% detected once. This specimen consisted of whole blood, obtained in connection with sensitization to the hapten diphenylcyclopropenone (DPC). All receptors derive from a woman between 45 and 60 years old with alopecia areata. Some clones in this sample may be carry-over from other donors' samples.

Many counts were recorded for this clonotype. The V and J genes are TRBV7-9 and TRBJ2-7; TRBD1 aligns across 10 bases. The CDR3 contains 15 residues. Germline CDR1 reads SEHNR; CDR2 reads FQNEAQ (reference sequence). With 4 bases clipped from V and 4 bases from J, the junction kept 7 bases outside the gene matches. The CDR3 DNA reads as TGTGCCAGCAGCTCCCGGGACAGGGGAAGATACGAGCAGTACTTC. As protein: CASSSRDRGRYEQYF.

This clonotype has just a few counts. The junction departs from the called germline gene at one end, perhaps through a read error. CDR3 sequence reads: CSVKEGRDRVYTEAFF. CDR3 DNA: TGCAGCGTTAAAGAAGGCCGGGACAGGGTGTACACTGAAGCTTTCTTT. The chain is built from TRBV29-1 and TRBJ1-1; 9 positions agree with TRBD1. CDR1 is SQVTM and CDR2 is ANQGSEA in the germline V gene. This CDR3 is built from 16 residues.

This clonotype came up a few times. The chain combines TRBV18 with TRBJ2-1, with D perhaps matching TRBD2 (6 bases). CDR1 is KGHSH, CDR2 LQKENI, per germline. The CDR3 is 16 residues long. Trimming pared 3 bases from V and 4 bases from J, leaving 16 bases between. In DNA, the CDR3 is TGTGCCAGCTCACCTGAACCCGGGACTTATTACAATGAGCAGTTCTTC. Residues: CASSPEPGTYYNEQFF. The full variable domain, its missing parts supplied by reference TRBV18 and TRBJ2-1, is NAGVMQNPRHLVRRRGQEARLRCSPMKGHSHVYWYRQLPEEGLKFMVYLQKENIIDESGMPKERFSAEFPKEGPSILRIQQVVRGDSAAYFCASSPEPGTYYNEQFFGPGTRLTVL.

As regards this clonotype: Possible read error: a much larger clone is one base away. CDR3 loop: CASSVGQGAILGTNEKLFF. The CDR3 DNA reads as TGTGCCAGCAGCGTCGGACAGGGGGCGATCTTAGGAACTAATGAAAAACTGTTTTTT. The chain is built from TRBV6-1 and TRBJ1-4, with 11 bases matching TRBD1. CDR3 length: 19 amino acids. V lost 6 bases to trimming and J lost 1 base; unmatched junction nucleotides: 13. The germline CDR1 and CDR2 sequences are MNHNS and SASEGT.

This clonotype showed up just a few times. V and J are TRBV7-9 and TRBJ1-4; 8 bases map to TRBD1. The CDR3 contains 16 residues. Germline V gene lookup returns CDR1 SEHNR and CDR2 FQNEAQ (reference sequence). The ends lost 5 bases at V and 5 bases at J; junction bases unmatched: 10. The CDR3 loop is CASSPGTGGANEKLFF. DNA for the CDR3: TGTGCCAGCAGCCCCGGGACAGGCGGGGCCAATGAAAAACTGTTTTTT.

The CDR3 coding sequence is TGCGCCAGCAGCTTGGGGGACGACAGTGAAGCTTTCTTT. Translating it yields CASSLGDDSEAFF. The V gene is TRBV5-1, the J gene TRBJ1-1; D perhaps matches TRBD1 (5 bases). Germline V gene sequence: CDR1 SGHRS, CDR2 YFSETQ. V lost 0 bases and J lost 7, with 10 bases in between. The CDR3 length is 13 residues.

The CDR3 region has the DNA TGTGCCAGCAGCCCCCGGCCGGCCGGAGGAAACACCATATATTTT. Amino acids: CASSPRPAGGNTIYF. J is TRBJ1-3 and V is TRBV9; D unclear. The CDR3 is 15 amino acids. Per germline, CDR1 SGDLS and CDR2 YYNGEE. V shed 4 bases and J shed 4 bases, with 15 bases lying between them.

There are a few counts of this clonotype. The gene calls are TRBV7-8 and TRBJ2-1; D is possibly TRBD2 (5 bases). The CDR3 has 13 amino acids. Germline V lookup: CDR1 SGHVS, CDR2 FQNEAQ. Trimming removed 4 bases from V and 8 bases from J, with 12 bases in between. Here the CDR3 reads CASSSLVGDEQFF. CDR3 nucleotide sequence: TGTGCCAGCAGCTCTTTAGTCGGGGATGAGCAGTTCTTC.

This clonotype was counted between two and nine times. V gene TRBV9 combines with J gene TRBJ2-3; D is possibly TRBD2 (5 bases). The V end lost 0 bases, the J end lost 4 bases, and 15 bases lay between the germline ends. This CDR3 region has 16 residues. CDR1 and CDR2 from the germline V gene are SGDLS and YYNGEE. This CDR3 reads CASSVGIGPGADTQYF. In DNA form, the CDR3 reads TGTGCCAGCAGCGTAGGAATCGGTCCCGGGGCAGATACGCAGTATTTT.

At least ten counts were recorded for this clonotype. This chain joins TRBV10-3 and TRBJ1-1; no clear D gene. This CDR3 contains 15 residues. Deletions cut 0 bases from V and 0 bases from J, with 8 bases between. Germline CDR1 is ENHRY and CDR2 is SYGVKD. CDR3 in DNA: TGTGCCATCAGTGAGTCGGAATCCTTGAACACTGAAGCTTTCTTT. It specifies CAISESESLNTEAFF.

This clonotype was counted ten times or more. The V gene is TRBV6-5, the J gene TRBJ2-7; possible D gene TRBD2, 6 bases. The CDR3 runs to 14 residues. Between the trimmed V and J ends, which lost 4 bases and 1 base, there was a span of 11 bases. Germline CDR1 MNHEY, CDR2 SVGAGI. CDR3 in DNA: TGTGCCAGCAGTTCCCGGACTACTTCCTACGAGCAGTACTTC. Residues: CASSSRTTSYEQYF.

This clonotype was seen repeatedly, ten times or more. The chain joins TRBV7-9 to TRBJ1-1, with 9 bases identical to TRBD1. V lost 5 bases, J lost 8 bases, and 3 bases stayed unmatched. The CDR3 loop spans 12 amino acids. Germline lookup yields CDR1 SEHNR and CDR2 FQNEAQ (reference sequence). This CDR3 is CASSRDRVEAFF. In DNA form, the CDR3 reads TGTGCCAGCAGCCGGGACAGGGTGGAAGCTTTCTTT.

This clonotype was found many times. The gene calls are TRBV12-3 or TRBV12-4 and TRBJ2-6, with D possibly being TRBD1 or TRBD2 (5 bases each). V lost 7 bases, J lost 2 bases, and 12 bases lay in between. CDR3 length: 15 amino acids. The CDR3 nucleotides are TGTGCCAGCACCCTGAGAGGGGCTGGGGCCAACGTCCTGACTTTC. It specifies CASTLRGAGANVLTF.

The chain couples TRBV20-1 to TRBJ2-1; D gene uncertain. The germline V gene encodes CDR1 DFQATT and CDR2 SNEGSKA (reference sequence). V was pared by 1 base and J by 1 base, with 5 bases between. The CDR3 covers 13 residues. Here the CDR3 DNA reads TGCAGTGCTAGAGGGCTGTCCTACAATGAGCAGTTCTTC. Amino acids: CSARGLSYNEQFF.

This clonotype has just a few counts. The CDR3 reads CASSGTGGLDTQYF. The CDR3 DNA reads as TGTGCCAGCAGCGGGACAGGGGGGTTAGATACGCAGTATTTT. This sequence joins TRBV5-6 and TRBJ2-3, with TRBD1 matching 11 bases. The CDR3 covers 14 residues. The J segment lost 5 bases and the V segment lost 4 bases, leaving 3 bases of the junction unmatched. Germline-derived CDR1 and CDR2 are SGHDT and YYEEEE.

Many counts were recorded for this clonotype. The rearrangement links TRBV12-3 or TRBV12-4 to TRBJ2-1, with D tentatively TRBD2 (6 bases). Trimming removed 4 bases at V and 10 bases at J, with 20 bases between. The CDR3 is made up of 15 amino acids. CDR3 sequence: CASSSDAGLLGEQFF. The CDR3 DNA reads TGTGCCAGCAGTTCGGACGCGGGACTCCTGGGAGAGCAGTTCTTC.

The chain combines TRBV6-5 with TRBJ1-2; D is undetermined. V lost 2 bases to trimming and J lost 1 base, with 17 bases between them. CDR1 MNHEY and CDR2 SVGAGI come from the germline V gene. The CDR3 runs 17 residues. This CDR3 reads CASSYLIFGDFNYGYTF. CDR3 in DNA: TGTGCCAGCAGTTACCTGATTTTTGGAGATTTTAACTATGGCTACACCTTC.

This clonotype was seen only a few times. V and J are TRBV6-2 or TRBV6-3 and TRBJ2-3; D uncertain. CDR1 is MNHEY and CDR2 is SVGEGT in the germline V gene. The V gene lost 6 bases and the J gene lost 0 bases, with 7 bases spanning the gap. The CDR3 runs to 13 residues. Here the CDR3 reads CASRGTSTDTQYF. The CDR3 DNA follows: TGTGCCAGCAGGGGAACTAGCACAGATACGCAGTATTTT.

This clonotype was detected ten times or more. The rearrangement joins TRBV28 to TRBJ1-6; 8 bases are shared with TRBD1. Germline lookup yields CDR1 MDHEN and CDR2 SYDVKM. The CDR3 covers 19 residues. V lost 5 bases, J lost 7 bases, and 19 bases stayed unmatched. The CDR3 region has the DNA TGTGCCAGCAGTGCCCTGACAGGGGAGGGCCTGGGCCGCAATTCACCCCTCCACTTT. Protein product: CASSALTGEGLGRNSPLHF.

This clonotype was seen many times. The chain carries TRBV7-9 and TRBJ1-5; TRBD1 might be the D (6 bases). The germline V gene has CDR1 SEHNR and CDR2 FQNEAQ (reference sequence). CDR3 length equals 15 residues. Trimming pared 5 bases from V and 7 bases from J, leaving 18 bases between. Here the CDR3 reads CASSRGGGLGQPQHF. CDR3 nucleotide sequence: TGTGCCAGCAGCCGAGGCGGGGGCCTTGGACAGCCCCAGCATTTT.

Notes on this clonotype: This may be a read error, as it is one base from a much larger clone. Given the absence of the conserved phenylalanine or tryptophan at the CDR3 end, a read error is likely. The chain carries TRBV27 and TRBJ2-7; a possible D gene is TRBD2 (5 bases). Germline V lookup: CDR1 MNHEY, CDR2 SMNVEV (reference sequence). V dropped 9 bases and J dropped 5 bases, with 20 bases sitting between them. The CDR3 is 14 residues long. CDR3 sequence reads: CASSDIEGSHEQYS. CDR3 nucleotide sequence: TGTGCCAGTTCCGACATTGAGGGTTCCCACGAGCAGTACTCC.

The table lists this clonotype with many counts. This chain uses TRBV14 with TRBJ2-5; perhaps TRBD1 as D (6 bases). CDR3 length equals 14 residues. With 0 bases removed from V and 2 bases from J, the gap between germline ends came to 7 bases. Germline CDR1 is SGHDN and CDR2 is FVKESK. The chain's CDR3 is CASSQDTGQETQYF. The CDR3 DNA sequence: TGTGCCAGCAGCCAAGACACAGGGCAAGAGACCCAGTACTTC.

This clonotype has just a few counts. The V and J genes are TRBV20-1 and TRBJ2-1; TRBD2 matches 15 bases. V trimming: 6 bases; J trimming: 8 bases; junction bases outside the gene matches: 8. The CDR3 length is 15 residues. Looked up from germline, CDR1 is DFQATT and CDR2 is SNEGSKA (reference sequence). The chain's CDR3 is CSAAGTSGRRDEQFF. CDR3 in DNA: TGCAGTGCCGCCGGGACTAGCGGGAGGAGGGATGAGCAGTTCTTC.

This clonotype was observed at least ten times. The chain has TRBV28 and TRBJ2-2; 7 positions match TRBD1. This CDR3 comprises 12 residues. From germline, CDR1 is MDHEN and CDR2 SYDVKM. With V trimmed by 8 bases and J by 10 bases, 7 bases remained unmatched. CDR3 DNA sequence: TGTGCCAGCGGATGGGACAGACTGGAGCTGTTTTTT. Translation gives CASGWDRLELFF.

This clonotype was seen at least ten times. This chain connects TRBV15 to TRBJ2-5; no clear D gene. This CDR3 comprises 14 residues. Trimming left V 1 base short and J 0 bases short, with 6 bases between. The germline CDR1 and CDR2 sequences are LNHNV and YYDKDF (reference sequence). The CDR3 here is CATSRGQNQETQYF. The CDR3 nucleotides read TGTGCCACCAGCAGAGGCCAGAACCAAGAGACCCAGTACTTC.